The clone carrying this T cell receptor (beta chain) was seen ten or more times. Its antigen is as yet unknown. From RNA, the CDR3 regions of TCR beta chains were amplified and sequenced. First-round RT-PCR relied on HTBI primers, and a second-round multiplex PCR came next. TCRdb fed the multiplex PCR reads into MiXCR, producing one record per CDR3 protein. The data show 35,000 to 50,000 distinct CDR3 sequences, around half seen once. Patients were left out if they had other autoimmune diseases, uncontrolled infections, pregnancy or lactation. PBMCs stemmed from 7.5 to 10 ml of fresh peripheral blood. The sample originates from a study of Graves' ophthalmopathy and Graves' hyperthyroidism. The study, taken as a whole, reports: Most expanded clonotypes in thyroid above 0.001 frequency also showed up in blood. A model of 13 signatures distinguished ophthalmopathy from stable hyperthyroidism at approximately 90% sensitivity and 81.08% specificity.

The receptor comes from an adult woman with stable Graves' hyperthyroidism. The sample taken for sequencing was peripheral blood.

CDR3 in DNA: TGTGCCAGCAGTTCACGAAGCCTAAACACCGGGGAGCTGTTTTTT. Its protein is CASSSRSLNTGELFF. V usage is TRBV27 and J usage is TRBJ2-2; D unclear. The V gene lost 4 bases and the J gene lost 2 bases, with 11 bases spanning the gap. CDR3 length: 15 amino acids. Per the germline V gene, CDR1 is MNHEY and CDR2 is SMNVEV (reference sequence).